The next 6 T cell receptor beta chains were all read from a single sample in a study of tumor-infiltrating lymphocytes in primary liver carcinoma. From roughly 21-30 mg of unsorted bulk tissue, DNA and RNA were co-extracted together. Starting from approximately 0.45 ug of total RNA, TCR beta cDNA was produced with a primer in the constant region. The TCR beta library was amplified through three nested multiplex PCR rounds in a modified ARM-PCR procedure. Two initial PCR rounds of around 9 cycles each paired TRBV1-TRBV30 forward primers with a C-beta reverse primer. TCRdb reanalysed the multiplex PCR reads using MiXCR and keeps one entry per CDR3 protein. The sample contains 100,000 to 150,000 distinct CDR3 sequences, 64% of which appear only once. Sequenced sample: liver tumor tissue from sampling region 3. As for subset: tumor region T3, left-lateral pole. These receptors originate from a woman aged 55-69 years with primary liver carcinoma and hepatitis B virus infection.

This clonotype was recorded many times. The chain carries TRBV5-4 and TRBJ2-5, with D possibly TRBD2 on 5 matching bases. The length of the CDR3 is 14 residues. Trimming took off 0 bases at V and 0 bases at J, with 6 bases between the two ends. Germline lookup yields CDR1 SGHNT and CDR2 YYREEE (reference sequence). CDR3 DNA: TGTGCCAGCAGCTTGGGGGGAGACCAAGAGACCCAGTACTTC. It codes for CASSLGGDQETQYF.

The V gene is TRBV5-6, the J gene TRBJ2-1, with 14 bases identical to TRBD2. Trimming at V came to 4 bases and at J to 9 bases, leaving 6 bases not matched to a gene. In germline, CDR1 is SGHDT, CDR2 YYEEEE. The CDR3 sequence is 15 residues long. The DNA for the CDR3 is TGTGCCAGCAGCCTCAGACTAGCGGGAGGGGTTGAGCAGTTCTTC. Translating gives CASSLRLAGGVEQFF.

In this sample, this clonotype turned up many times. The V and J genes are TRBV7-8 and TRBJ2-1; possibly TRBD2 for D (6 bases). The germline CDR1 and CDR2 sequences are SGHVS and FQNEAQ. There are 16 residues in the CDR3. Trimming removed 1 base from V and 2 bases from J, with 12 bases in between. CDR3 protein: CASSLGGTPAYNEQFF. The CDR3 DNA reads TGTGCCAGCAGCTTAGGGGGGACTCCCGCCTACAATGAGCAGTTCTTC.

Points on this clonotype: Sequence at one end of the junction differs from germline and may be a read error. The rearrangement links TRBV29-1 to TRBJ2-2; D call uncertain. The CDR3 sequence is 12 residues long. Germline V gene sequence: CDR1 SQVTM, CDR2 ANQGSEA. The CDR3 DNA reads TGCAGCATTGAACTGGATGCGAGGGAGCTGTTTTTT. Translated: CSIELDARELFF.

Points on this clonotype: The junction and the germline gene differ at one end; a read error may be behind it. This chain links TRBV12-3 or TRBV12-4 with TRBJ1-1; possibly TRBD1 for D (5 bases). CDR3 length equals 14 residues. This CDR3 reads CASSPVTENIEAFF. Written as DNA, the CDR3 is TGTGCCAGTAGTCCTGTGACAGAGAACATTGAAGCTTTCTTT.

Worth noting for this clonotype: An end of the junction differs from the germline gene, which may be a read error. The V gene is TRBV11-2, the J gene TRBJ2-3; 7 bases align to TRBD1. CDR1 and CDR2 from the germline V gene are SGHAT and FQNNGV. The CDR3 length is 16 residues. The CDR3 region has the DNA TGTGCCAGCAGTTTAGTCGGACAGGTGATCACAGATACGCAGTATTTT. This translates into CASSLVGQVITDTQYF. The full variable domain, in which reference TRBV11-2 and TRBJ2-3 provide the parts outside the CDR3, is EAGVAQSPRYKIIEKRQSVAFWCNPISGHATLYWYQQILGQGPKLLIQFQNNGVVDDSQLPKDRFSAERLKGVDSTLKIQPAKLEDSAVYLCASSLVGQVITDTQYFGPGTRLTVL.